This record looks at one T cell receptor (beta chain) sequence and its context. This specimen comes from a study of blood T cell repertoires in COVID-19. TCRdb's table, derived via immunoSEQ multiplex PCR, lists solely in-frame clones and lacks some. The sample gives some 96,000 clones, 85% of which show up once; around an eighth is in the top ten. This CDR3 region has 15 residues. Germline V lookup: CDR1 SGHDN, CDR2 FVKESK. V shed 5 bases and J shed 5 bases, with 19 bases lying between them. The rearrangement links TRBV14 to TRBJ2-7; D is possibly TRBD1 (7 bases). This receptor was identified in a man in his forties or fifties with active or convalescent COVID-19. The sample taken for sequencing was peripheral blood. In DNA form, the CDR3 reads TGTGCCAGCAGCATCGGAGGGGGCCTCAGGAACGAGCAGTACTTC. It codes for CASSIGGGLRNEQYF.